The clone carrying this T cell receptor beta chain was recorded a few times. CDR1 is SGDLS and CDR2 is YYNGEE in the germline V gene. The CDR3 consists of 15 residues. V trimming: 0 bases; J trimming: 1 base; junction bases outside the gene matches: 3. The entry originates in a study of CD8 T cells in ankylosing spondylitis. MiXCR, applied by TCRdb to the 5' RACE reads, yields one record per CDR3 protein. The sample has some 200,000 distinct CDR3 sequences; around a quarter are singletons. The chain uses TRBV9 and TRBJ1-1, with 7 bases matching TRBD1. Sequenced: blood, either unsorted or a sorted T cell fraction (not recorded which). The TCR was taken from a male donor with ankylosing spondylitis or in good health (not recorded which). In DNA, the CDR3 is TGTGCCAGCAGCGTAGCGGCAGGGGGGAACACTGAAGCTTTCTTT. Translation gives CASSVAAGGNTEAFF. Using reference TRBV9 and TRBJ1-1 for the parts outside the CDR3, the full variable domain is DSGVTQTPKHLITATGQRVTLRCSPRSGDLSVYWYQQSLDQGLQFLIQYYNGEERAKGNILERFSAQQFPDLHSELNLSSLELGDSALYFCASSVAAGGNTEAFFGQGTRLTVV.